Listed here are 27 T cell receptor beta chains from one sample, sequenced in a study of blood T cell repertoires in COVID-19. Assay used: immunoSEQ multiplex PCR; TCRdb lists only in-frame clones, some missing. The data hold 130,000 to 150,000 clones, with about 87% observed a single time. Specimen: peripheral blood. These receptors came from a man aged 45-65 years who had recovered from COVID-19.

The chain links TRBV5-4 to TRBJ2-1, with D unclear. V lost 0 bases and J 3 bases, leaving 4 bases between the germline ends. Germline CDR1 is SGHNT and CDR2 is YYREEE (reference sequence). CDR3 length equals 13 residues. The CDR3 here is CASSLVSYNEQFF. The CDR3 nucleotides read TGTGCCAGCAGCTTGGTCAGCTACAATGAGCAGTTCTTC. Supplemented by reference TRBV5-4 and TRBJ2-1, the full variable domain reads ETGVTQSPTHLIKTRGQQVTLRCSSQSGHNTVSWYQQALGQGPQFIFQYYREEENGRGNFPPRFSGLQFPNYSSELNVNALELDDSALYLCASSLVSYNEQFFGPGTRLTVL.

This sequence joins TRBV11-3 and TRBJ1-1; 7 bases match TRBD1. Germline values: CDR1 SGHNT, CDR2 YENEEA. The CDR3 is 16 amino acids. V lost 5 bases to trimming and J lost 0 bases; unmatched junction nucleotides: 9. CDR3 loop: CASSLWTGGMNTEAFF. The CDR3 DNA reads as TGTGCCAGCAGCCTGTGGACAGGCGGTATGAACACTGAAGCTTTCTTT.

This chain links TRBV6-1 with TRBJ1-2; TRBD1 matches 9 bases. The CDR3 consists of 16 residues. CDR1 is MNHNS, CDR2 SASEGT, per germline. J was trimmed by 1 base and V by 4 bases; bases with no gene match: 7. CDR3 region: CASSASGTGNNYGYTF. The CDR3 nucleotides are TGTGCCAGCAGTGCCTCCGGGACAGGGAATAACTATGGCTACACCTTC.

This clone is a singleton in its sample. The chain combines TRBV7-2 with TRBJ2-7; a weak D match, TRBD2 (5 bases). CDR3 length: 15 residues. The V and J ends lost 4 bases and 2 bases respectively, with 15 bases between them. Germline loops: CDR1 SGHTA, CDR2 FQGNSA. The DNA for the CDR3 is TGTGCCAGCAGCTCTAAGTCGGGGATTCCCTACGAGCAGTACTTC. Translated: CASSSKSGIPYEQYF.

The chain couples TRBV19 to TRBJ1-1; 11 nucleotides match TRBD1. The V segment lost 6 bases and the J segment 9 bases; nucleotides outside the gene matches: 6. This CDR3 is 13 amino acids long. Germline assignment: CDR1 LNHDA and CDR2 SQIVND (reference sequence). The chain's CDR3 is CASSPDRGRQAFF. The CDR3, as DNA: TGTGCCAGTAGCCCGGACAGGGGGCGTCAAGCTTTCTTT.

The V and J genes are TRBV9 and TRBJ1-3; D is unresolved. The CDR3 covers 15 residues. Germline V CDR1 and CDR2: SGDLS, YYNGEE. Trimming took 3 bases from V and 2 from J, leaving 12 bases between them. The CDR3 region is CASSGGNSPGNTIYF. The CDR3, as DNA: TGTGCCAGCAGCGGAGGGAACTCGCCTGGAAACACCATATATTTT.

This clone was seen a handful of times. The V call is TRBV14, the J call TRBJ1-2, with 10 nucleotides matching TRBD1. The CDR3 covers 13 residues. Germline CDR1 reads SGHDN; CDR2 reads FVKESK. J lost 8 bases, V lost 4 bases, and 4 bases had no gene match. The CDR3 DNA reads TGTGCCAGCAGCCTTGGACAGGGGGTGGGCTACACCTTC. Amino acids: CASSLGQGVGYTF.

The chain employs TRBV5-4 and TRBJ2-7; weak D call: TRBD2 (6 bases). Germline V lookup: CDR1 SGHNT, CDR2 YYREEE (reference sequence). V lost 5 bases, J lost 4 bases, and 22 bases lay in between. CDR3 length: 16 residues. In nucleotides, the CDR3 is TGTGCCAGCAGTGCGGGCGGGGCAGGAGGTTTTTACGAGCAGTACTTC. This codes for CASSAGGAGGFYEQYF.

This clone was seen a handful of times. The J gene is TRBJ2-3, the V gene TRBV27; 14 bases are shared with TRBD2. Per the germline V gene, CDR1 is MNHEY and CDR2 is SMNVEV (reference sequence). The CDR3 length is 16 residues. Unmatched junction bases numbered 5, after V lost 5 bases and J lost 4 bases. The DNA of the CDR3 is TGTGCCAGCAGTAGACTAGCGGGGGGGAGTTCAGATACGCAGTATTTT. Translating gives CASSRLAGGSSDTQYF.

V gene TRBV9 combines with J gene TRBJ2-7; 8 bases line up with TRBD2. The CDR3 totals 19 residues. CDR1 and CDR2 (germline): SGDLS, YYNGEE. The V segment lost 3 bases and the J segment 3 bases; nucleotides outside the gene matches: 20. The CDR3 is CASSDSRVESGGHRYEQYF. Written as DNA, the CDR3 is TGTGCCAGCAGCGACAGCCGGGTCGAGAGCGGGGGCCATCGCTACGAGCAGTACTTC.

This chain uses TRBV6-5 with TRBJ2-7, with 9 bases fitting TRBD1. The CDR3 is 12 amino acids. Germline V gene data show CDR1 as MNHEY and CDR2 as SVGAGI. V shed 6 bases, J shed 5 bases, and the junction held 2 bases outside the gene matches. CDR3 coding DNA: TGTGCCAGCAGCCGGACAGGGGACGAGCAGTACTTC. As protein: CASSRTGDEQYF.

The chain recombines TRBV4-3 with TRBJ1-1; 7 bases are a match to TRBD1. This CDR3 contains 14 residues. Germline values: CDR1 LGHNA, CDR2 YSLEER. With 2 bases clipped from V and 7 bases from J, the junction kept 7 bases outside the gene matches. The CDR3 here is CASSQPGQELEAFF. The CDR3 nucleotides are TGCGCCAGCAGCCAACCAGGACAGGAGCTTGAAGCTTTCTTT.

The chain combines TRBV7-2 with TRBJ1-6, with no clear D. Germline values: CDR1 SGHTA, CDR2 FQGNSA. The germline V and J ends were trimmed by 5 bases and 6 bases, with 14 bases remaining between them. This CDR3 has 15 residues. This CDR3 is CASSVAASGNSPLHF. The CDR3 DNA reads TGTGCCAGCAGCGTGGCGGCCTCGGGTAATTCACCCCTCCACTTT.

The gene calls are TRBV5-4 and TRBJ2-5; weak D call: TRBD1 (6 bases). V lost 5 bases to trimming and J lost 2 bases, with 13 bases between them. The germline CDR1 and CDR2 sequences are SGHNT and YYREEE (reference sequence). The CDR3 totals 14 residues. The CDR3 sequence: CASRAEQGQETQYF. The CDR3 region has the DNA TGTGCCAGCAGGGCTGAACAGGGTCAAGAGACCCAGTACTTC.

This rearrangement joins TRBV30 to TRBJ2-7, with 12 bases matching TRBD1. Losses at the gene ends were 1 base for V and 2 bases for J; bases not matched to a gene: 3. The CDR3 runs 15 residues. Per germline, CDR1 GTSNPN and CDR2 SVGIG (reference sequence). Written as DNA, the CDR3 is TGTGCCTGGAGTGGGGGGACAGGGGGCACCTACGAGCAGTACTTC. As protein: CAWSGGTGGTYEQYF.

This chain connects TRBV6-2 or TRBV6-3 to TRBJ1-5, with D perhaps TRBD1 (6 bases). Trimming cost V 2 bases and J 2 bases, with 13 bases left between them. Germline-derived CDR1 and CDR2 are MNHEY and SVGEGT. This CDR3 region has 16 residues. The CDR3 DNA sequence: TGTGCCAGCAGTTACGGGGGGGGGCCTGGCAATCAGCCCCAGCATTTT. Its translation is CASSYGGGPGNQPQHF.

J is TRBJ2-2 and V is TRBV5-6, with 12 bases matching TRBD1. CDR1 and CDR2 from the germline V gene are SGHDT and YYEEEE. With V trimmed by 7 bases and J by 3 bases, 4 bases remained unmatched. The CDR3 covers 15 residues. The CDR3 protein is CASGGQGAYTGELFF. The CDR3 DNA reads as TGTGCCAGCGGGGGACAGGGGGCTTACACCGGGGAGCTGTTTTTT.

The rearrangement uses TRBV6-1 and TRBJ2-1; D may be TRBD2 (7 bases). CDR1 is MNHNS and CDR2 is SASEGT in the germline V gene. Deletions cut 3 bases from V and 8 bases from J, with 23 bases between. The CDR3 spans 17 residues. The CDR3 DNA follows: TGTGCCAGCAGTGACTTCCCTGGGAGGGGGGGAAACGATGAGCAGTTCTTC. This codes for CASSDFPGRGGNDEQFF.

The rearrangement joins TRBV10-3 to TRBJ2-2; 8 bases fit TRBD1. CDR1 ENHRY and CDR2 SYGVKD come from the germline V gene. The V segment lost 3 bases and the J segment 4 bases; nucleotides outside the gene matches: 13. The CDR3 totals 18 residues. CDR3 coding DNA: TGTGCCATCAGTGATGAGTCTGGGACAGGCCTTCCCACCGGGGAGCTGTTTTTT. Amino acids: CAISDESGTGLPTGELFF.

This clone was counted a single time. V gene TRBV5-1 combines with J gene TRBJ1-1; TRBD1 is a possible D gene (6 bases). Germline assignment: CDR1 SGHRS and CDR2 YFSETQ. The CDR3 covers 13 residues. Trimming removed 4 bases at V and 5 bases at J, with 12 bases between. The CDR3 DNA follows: TGCGCCAGCAGCCCAGGGGTGGGAACTGAAGCTTTCTTT. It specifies CASSPGVGTEAFF. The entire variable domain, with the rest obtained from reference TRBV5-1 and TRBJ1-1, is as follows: KAGVTQTPRYLIKTRGQQVTLSCSPISGHRSVSWYQQTPGQGLQFLFEYFSETQRNKGNFPGRFSGRQFSNSRSEMNVSTLELGDSALYLCASSPGVGTEAFFGQGTRLTVV.

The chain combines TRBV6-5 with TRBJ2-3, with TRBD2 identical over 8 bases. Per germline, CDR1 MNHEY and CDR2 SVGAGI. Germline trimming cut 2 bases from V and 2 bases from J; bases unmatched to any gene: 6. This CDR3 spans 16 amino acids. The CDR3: CASSYGRGGYTDTQYF. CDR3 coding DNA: TGTGCCAGCAGTTACGGTCGGGGGGGCTACACAGATACGCAGTATTTT.

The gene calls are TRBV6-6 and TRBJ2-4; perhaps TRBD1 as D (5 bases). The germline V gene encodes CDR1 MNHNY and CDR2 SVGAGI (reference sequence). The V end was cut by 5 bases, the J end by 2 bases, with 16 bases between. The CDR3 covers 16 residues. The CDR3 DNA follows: TGTGCCAGCAGTCGAACAGGTTCCTCTTCCAAAAACATTCAGTACTTC. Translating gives CASSRTGSSSKNIQYF.

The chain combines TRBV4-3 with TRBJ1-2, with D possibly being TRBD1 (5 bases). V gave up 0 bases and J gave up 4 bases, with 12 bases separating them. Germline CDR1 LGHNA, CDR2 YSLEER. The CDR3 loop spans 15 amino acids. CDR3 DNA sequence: TGCGCCAGCAGCCAAGATGTTCGGGGGACCTATGGCTACACCTTC. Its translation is CASSQDVRGTYGYTF.

CDR3 sequence: CASSAHGGNTEAFF. The CDR3 DNA sequence: TGTGCCAGCAGCGCACATGGGGGCAACACTGAAGCTTTCTTT. The V gene is TRBV7-2, the J gene TRBJ1-1; perhaps TRBD1 as D (6 bases). The germline V and J ends were trimmed by 5 bases and 2 bases, with 12 bases remaining between them. The CDR3 spans 14 residues. CDR1 and CDR2 (germline): SGHTA, FQGNSA.

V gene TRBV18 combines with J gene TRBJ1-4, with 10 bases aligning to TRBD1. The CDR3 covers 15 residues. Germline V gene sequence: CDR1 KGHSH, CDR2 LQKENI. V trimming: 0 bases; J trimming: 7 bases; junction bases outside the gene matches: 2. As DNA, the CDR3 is TGTGCCAGCTCACCACCGGGGGACAGGGGTGAAAAACTGTTTTTT. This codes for CASSPPGDRGEKLFF. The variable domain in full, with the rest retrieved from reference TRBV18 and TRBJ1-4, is NAGVMQNPRHLVRRRGQEARLRCSPMKGHSHVYWYRQLPEEGLKFMVYLQKENIIDESGMPKERFSAEFPKEGPSILRIQQVVRGDSAAYFCASSPPGDRGEKLFFGSGTQLSVL.

CDR3 region: CASSEQGPQREKLFF. CDR3 sequence (DNA): TGTGCCAGCAGTGAGCAGGGTCCGCAGAGGGAAAAACTGTTTTTT. This rearrangement joins TRBV2 to TRBJ1-4, with D possibly matching TRBD1 (5 bases). V lost 3 bases and J lost 8, with 16 bases in between. There are 15 residues in the CDR3. The germline CDR1 and CDR2 sequences are SNHLY and FYNNEI.

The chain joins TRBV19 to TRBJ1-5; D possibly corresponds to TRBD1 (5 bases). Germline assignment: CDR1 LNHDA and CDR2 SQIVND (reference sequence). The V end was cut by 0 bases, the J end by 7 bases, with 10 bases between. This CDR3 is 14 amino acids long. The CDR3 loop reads CASSIESRGQPQHF. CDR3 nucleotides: TGTGCCAGTAGTATAGAGAGTAGGGGCCAGCCCCAGCATTTT.